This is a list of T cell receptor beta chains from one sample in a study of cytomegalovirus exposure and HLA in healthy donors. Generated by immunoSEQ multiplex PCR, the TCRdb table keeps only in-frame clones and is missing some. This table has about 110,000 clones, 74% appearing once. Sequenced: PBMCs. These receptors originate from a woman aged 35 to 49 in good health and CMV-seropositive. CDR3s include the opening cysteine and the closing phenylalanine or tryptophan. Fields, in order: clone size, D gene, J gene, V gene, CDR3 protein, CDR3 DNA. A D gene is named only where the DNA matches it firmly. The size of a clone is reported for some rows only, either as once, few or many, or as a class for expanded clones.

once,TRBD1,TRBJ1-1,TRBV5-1,CASSLTGDTEAFF,TGCGCCAGCAGCTTGACAGGGGACACTGAAGCTTTCTTT
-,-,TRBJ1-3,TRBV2,CASTRQPNPGNTIYF,TGTGCCAGCACTAGGCAACCTAACCCTGGAAACACCATATATTTT
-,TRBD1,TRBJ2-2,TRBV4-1,CASSRDRVGAGELFF,TGCGCCAGCAGCCGGGACAGGGTCGGGGCCGGGGAGCTGTTTTTT
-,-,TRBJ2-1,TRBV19,CASSDRYNEQFF,TGTGCCAGTAGCGACAGGTACAATGAGCAGTTCTTC
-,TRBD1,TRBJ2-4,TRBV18,CASSPFDRGQNIQYF,TGTGCCAGCTCACCTTTCGACAGGGGGCAAAACATTCAGTACTTC
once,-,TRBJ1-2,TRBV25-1,CASSEYRGGYTF,TGTGCCAGCAGTGAATACCGCGGTGGCTACACCTTC
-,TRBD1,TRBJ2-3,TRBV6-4,CASSDPPGQGWVDTQYF,TGTGCCAGCAGTGACCCCCCGGGACAGGGTTGGGTGGATACGCAGTATTTT
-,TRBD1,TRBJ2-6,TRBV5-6,CASSLGTGAGANVLTF,TGTGCCAGCAGCTTGGGGACAGGGGCCGGGGCCAACGTCCTGACTTTC
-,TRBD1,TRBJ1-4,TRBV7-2,CASSSNRGPNEKLFF,TGTGCCAGCAGCTCGAACAGGGGGCCTAATGAAAAACTGTTTTTT
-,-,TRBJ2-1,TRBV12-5,CASGLGQGRDNEQFF,TGTGCTAGTGGTTTGGGACAGGGGAGGGACAATGAGCAGTTCTTC
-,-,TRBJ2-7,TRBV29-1,CSVIPSGSYEQYF,TGCAGCGTTATCCCCAGCGGTTCCTACGAGCAGTACTTC